This T cell receptor (beta chain) is from a study of blood T cell repertoires in COVID-19. As for the study in general: The United States, Italy and Spain provided the acute and convalescent COVID-19 samples.

V trimming: 5 bases; J trimming: 2 bases; junction bases outside the gene matches: 6. The CDR3 extends over 15 amino acids. Germline assignment: CDR1 LNHDA and CDR2 SQIVND (reference sequence). Seattle participants joined during active infection and were tracked over time. Some clones are missing from TCRdb's copy, which holds only in-frame ones; the method was immunoSEQ multiplex PCR. The table lists about 240,000 clones, around 87% of them singletons. Sequenced: peripheral blood. The V call is TRBV19, the J call TRBJ1-5; the match to TRBD1 covers 7 bases. This receptor was obtained from a woman aged 50 to 60 with COVID-19, enrolled during active disease. The CDR3 is CASSPTGKGNQPQHF. The CDR3, as DNA: TGTGCCAGTAGTCCGACAGGGAAGGGCAATCAGCCCCAGCATTTT.